One sample yielded the 23 T cell receptor beta chains listed below, sequenced in a study of OX40 agonist ivuxolimab in advanced cancers. Assay: immunoSEQ multiplex PCR; the TCRdb copy retains only in-frame clones and omits some. This sample has about 17,000 clones; around 78% occur once, and the top ten carry roughly 15%. Sequencing used CD4+ or CD8+ T cells sorted from blood, obtained in a trial of the OX40 agonist ivuxolimab. All receptors come from an adult with an advanced solid tumor such as melanoma, head and neck, liver or kidney cancer.

This chain links TRBV19 with TRBJ2-3; D might be TRBD2 (6 bases). CDR1 and CDR2 from the germline V gene are LNHDA and SQIVND (reference sequence). The V end was cut by 4 bases, the J end by 0 bases, with 14 bases between. The CDR3 loop spans 16 amino acids. CDR3 sequence reads: CASSRGLVTSTDTQYF. The CDR3 nucleotides are TGTGCCAGTAGTAGGGGACTCGTAACGAGCACAGATACGCAGTATTTT.

The chain recombines TRBV4-3 with TRBJ2-7; D possibly uses TRBD1 or TRBD2 (6 bases each). CDR1 and CDR2 (germline): LGHNA, YSLEER. The CDR3 length is 13 residues. Trimming left V 4 bases short and J 2 bases short, with 9 bases between. The chain's CDR3 is CASSPGGPYEQYF. The CDR3 region has the DNA TGCGCCAGCAGCCCTGGGGGGCCCTACGAGCAGTACTTC.

The gene calls are TRBV15 and TRBJ1-4; 8 positions match TRBD1. Germline lookup yields CDR1 LNHNV and CDR2 YYDKDF (reference sequence). CDR3 size: 13 residues. J lost 8 bases, V lost 3 bases, and 2 bases had no gene match. CDR3 in amino acids: CATSSRGPEKLFF. The DNA for the CDR3 is TGTGCCACCAGCAGCAGGGGGCCAGAAAAACTGTTTTTT.

This chain uses TRBV9 with TRBJ2-5, with D unresolved. The CDR3 is made up of 15 amino acids. Trimming removed 0 bases at V and 5 bases at J, with 14 bases between. Germline CDR1 is SGDLS and CDR2 is YYNGEE. CDR3 DNA sequence: TGTGCCAGCAGCGTAGCGGATCGTGAGTGGGAGACCCAGTACTTC. As protein: CASSVADREWETQYF.

This clone appeared once. The genes are TRBV27 and TRBJ2-7; the match to TRBD1 covers 7 bases. J gave up 7 bases and V 5 bases, and 11 bases lay outside the gene matches. Germline-derived CDR1 and CDR2 are MNHEY and SMNVEV (reference sequence). This CDR3 is 14 amino acids long. The CDR3 sequence is CASSQTGPLEEQYF. Written as DNA, the CDR3 is TGTGCCAGCAGTCAGACAGGGCCGTTGGAGGAGCAGTACTTC.

This chain connects TRBV4-3 to TRBJ2-2; unclear D gene. Per the germline V gene, CDR1 is LGHNA and CDR2 is YSLEER. This CDR3 comprises 17 residues. Trimming shortened V by 0 bases and J by 2 bases, and 13 bases separated the two germline ends. In DNA, the CDR3 is TGCGCCAGCAGCCAAGATTTCGGTGGCGCAAACACCGGGGAGCTGTTTTTT. Translated, it gives CASSQDFGGANTGELFF.

The CDR3 reads CASSQSKRVYREDTQYF. CDR3 DNA: TGTGCCAGCAGCCAATCTAAGCGGGTTTACCGTGAAGATACGCAGTATTTT. J is TRBJ2-3 and V is TRBV14; D may be TRBD2 (6 bases). Trimming left V 2 bases short and J 5 bases short, with 20 bases between. Germline CDR1 reads SGHDN; CDR2 reads FVKESK. The CDR3 sequence is 17 residues long.

The chain recombines TRBV28 with TRBJ2-3; D may be TRBD2 (6 bases). The germline CDR1 and CDR2 sequences are MDHEN and SYDVKM. This CDR3 comprises 15 residues. Trimming left V 5 bases short and J 0 bases short, with 12 bases between. CDR3 protein: CASSPLAFSTDTQYF. CDR3 bases: TGTGCCAGCAGTCCGCTAGCGTTTAGCACAGATACGCAGTATTTT. Variable domain in full (rest from reference TRBV28 and TRBJ2-3): DVKVTQSSRYLVKRTGEKVFLECVQDMDHENMFWYRQDPGLGLRLIYFSYDVKMKEKGDIPEGYSVSREKKERFSLILESASTNQTSMYLCASSPLAFSTDTQYFGPGTRLTVL.

The CDR3 protein is CASISSGGASEQYF. The CDR3 DNA follows: TGTGCCAGCATTTCTAGCGGGGGGGCATCCGAGCAGTACTTC. This sequence joins TRBV6-1 and TRBJ2-7, with 12 bases fitting TRBD2. The CDR3 spans 14 residues. CDR1 is MNHNS and CDR2 is SASEGT in the germline V gene. With V trimmed by 7 bases and J by 6 bases, 7 bases remained unmatched.

This clone has just one count. The chain joins TRBV6-1 to TRBJ2-2; no reliable D call. The CDR3 runs to 13 residues. V was pared by 11 bases and J by 0 bases, with 10 bases between. The V gene's germline CDR1 is MNHNS and CDR2 SASEGT. CDR3 sequence (DNA): TGTGCCTCGAGGATCGCGAACACCGGGGAGCTGTTTTTT. It encodes CASRIANTGELFF.

The rearrangement links TRBV11-2 to TRBJ2-7; no firm D call. Trimming removed 0 bases at V and 2 bases at J, with 5 bases between. CDR1 is SGHAT and CDR2 is FQNNGV in the germline V gene. There are 13 residues in the CDR3. The CDR3 DNA follows: TGTGCCAGCAGCTTAGATCCACCCTACGAGCAGTACTTC. This encodes CASSLDPPYEQYF.

The chain is built from TRBV10-2 and TRBJ2-1; D not resolved. Looked up from germline, CDR1 is WSHSY and CDR2 is SAAADI. V was clipped by 3 bases and J by 9 bases, with 6 bases between them. The CDR3 sequence is 11 residues long. The CDR3 is CASSETSEQFF. DNA for the CDR3: TGCGCCAGCAGTGAAACGAGTGAGCAGTTCTTC.

The chain recombines TRBV6-4 with TRBJ2-3, with D unclear. The V gene's germline CDR1 is MRHNA and CDR2 SNTAGT. Trimming pared 4 bases from V and 1 base from J, leaving 15 bases between. The CDR3 spans 16 residues. The CDR3 loop reads CASSAQPEVGTDTQYF. DNA of the CDR3: TGTGCCAGCAGTGCCCAGCCAGAGGTGGGCACAGATACGCAGTATTTT.

The chain combines TRBV10-3 with TRBJ1-2, with no clear D. The CDR3 has 15 residues. The germline V and J ends were trimmed by 3 bases and 9 bases, with 20 bases remaining between them. From germline, CDR1 is ENHRY and CDR2 SYGVKD. CDR3 DNA: TGTGCCATCAGTGAAAGTTTAAGGGCAGGAGATCGCTACACCTTC. Protein sequence: CAISESLRAGDRYTF.

This clone was picked up one time. V usage is TRBV25-1 and J usage is TRBJ1-4; no clear D gene. The CDR3 consists of 13 residues. V was trimmed by 3 bases and J by 6 bases, leaving 8 bases between them. CDR1 is MGHDK and CDR2 is SYGVNS in the germline V gene. For the CDR3, the DNA is TGTGCCAGCAGTGAGGGGTCTGATGAAAAACTGTTTTTT. It translates to CASSEGSDEKLFF.

This sequence joins TRBV5-1 and TRBJ2-2; TRBD2 aligns across 8 bases. Trimming cost V 5 bases and J 4 bases; bases outside gene matches: 7. Germline V gives CDR1 SGHRS, CDR2 YFSETQ. There are 15 residues in the CDR3. The CDR3 loop is CASRSGGGPTGELFF. The DNA of the CDR3 is TGCGCCAGCAGGTCGGGCGGGGGGCCCACCGGGGAGCTGTTTTTT.

This sequence joins TRBV5-1 and TRBJ2-3; D not resolved. Germline CDR1 reads SGHRS; CDR2 reads YFSETQ. The CDR3 has 12 amino acids. Trimming pared 0 bases from V and 2 bases from J, leaving 1 base between. The CDR3 protein is CASSLVTDTQYF. CDR3 sequence (DNA): TGCGCCAGCAGCTTGGTCACAGATACGCAGTATTTT.

This chain joins TRBV28 and TRBJ2-7, with D possibly being TRBD2 (5 bases). The V gene's germline CDR1 is MDHEN and CDR2 SYDVKM. The CDR3 covers 13 residues. With 8 bases removed from V and 0 bases from J, the gap between germline ends came to 11 bases. The CDR3 DNA reads as TGTGCCAGCGCCAAGGGAGACTCCTACGAGCAGTACTTC. Translation: CASAKGDSYEQYF.

In this sample, this clone turned up once. The CDR3: CASRPVATNQPQHF. The CDR3 nucleotides are TGTGCCAGTAGACCCGTGGCCACCAATCAGCCCCAGCATTTT. The V and J genes are TRBV19 and TRBJ1-5, with D hard to call. CDR3 size: 14 residues. V shed 6 bases and J shed 3 bases, with 12 bases lying between them. Germline CDR1 is LNHDA and CDR2 is SQIVND (reference sequence).

This chain links TRBV6-5 with TRBJ1-2, with TRBD1 matching 10 bases. Looked up from germline, CDR1 is MNHEY and CDR2 is SVGAGI. The V segment lost 0 bases and the J segment 6 bases; nucleotides outside the gene matches: 1. The CDR3 has 14 residues. The CDR3 reads CASSYSGQGNGYTF. CDR3 sequence (DNA): TGTGCCAGCAGTTACTCGGGACAGGGGAATGGCTACACCTTC.

This sequence joins TRBV27 and TRBJ2-7; no definite D call. The length of the CDR3 is 13 residues. The germline gives CDR1 MNHEY, CDR2 SMNVEV (reference sequence). The V end was cut by 10 bases, the J end by 0 bases, with 13 bases between. This CDR3 is CAKTDANSYEQYF. The CDR3 nucleotides read TGTGCCAAGACTGACGCGAACTCCTACGAGCAGTACTTC.

The chain carries TRBV6-1 and TRBJ2-7, with D perhaps matching TRBD2 (6 bases). The germline V gene encodes CDR1 MNHNS and CDR2 SASEGT. V was clipped by 7 bases and J by 1 base, with 17 bases between them. CDR3 length: 15 amino acids. CDR3 region: CASTGGSHRSYEQYF. As DNA, the CDR3 is TGTGCCAGCACCGGAGGGAGCCACCGGTCCTACGAGCAGTACTTC.

The chain joins TRBV29-1 to TRBJ1-6; D unresolved. V was trimmed by 6 bases and J by 9 bases, leaving 15 bases between them. The germline CDR1 and CDR2 sequences are SQVTM and ANQGSEA. CDR3 length equals 13 residues. CDR3 protein: CSVYDRAGSPLHF. In nucleotides, the CDR3 is TGCAGCGTGTACGACCGGGCGGGTTCACCCCTCCACTTT.